This T cell receptor (beta chain) emerged from a study of blood T cell repertoires in COVID-19. Across the study: COVID-19 samples from acute and convalescent phases originated in the United States, Italy and Spain.

The data were produced by immunoSEQ multiplex PCR, yet TCRdb's version contains in-frame clones alone and is incomplete. The table lists about 130,000 clones, about 85% of them singletons. This clone turned up a few times. The clonotype was recovered from a man older than 75 with active or convalescent COVID-19. Source material: peripheral blood.

In DNA, the CDR3 is TGCAGCGTTGAGCGGTATGGCAACACCGGGGAGCTGTTTTTT. Translating it yields CSVERYGNTGELFF. The chain couples TRBV29-1 to TRBJ2-2, with no clear D. Trimming stripped 3 bases from V and 2 bases from J, with 10 bases between. The CDR3 consists of 14 residues. The germline V gene encodes CDR1 SQVTM and CDR2 ANQGSEA.